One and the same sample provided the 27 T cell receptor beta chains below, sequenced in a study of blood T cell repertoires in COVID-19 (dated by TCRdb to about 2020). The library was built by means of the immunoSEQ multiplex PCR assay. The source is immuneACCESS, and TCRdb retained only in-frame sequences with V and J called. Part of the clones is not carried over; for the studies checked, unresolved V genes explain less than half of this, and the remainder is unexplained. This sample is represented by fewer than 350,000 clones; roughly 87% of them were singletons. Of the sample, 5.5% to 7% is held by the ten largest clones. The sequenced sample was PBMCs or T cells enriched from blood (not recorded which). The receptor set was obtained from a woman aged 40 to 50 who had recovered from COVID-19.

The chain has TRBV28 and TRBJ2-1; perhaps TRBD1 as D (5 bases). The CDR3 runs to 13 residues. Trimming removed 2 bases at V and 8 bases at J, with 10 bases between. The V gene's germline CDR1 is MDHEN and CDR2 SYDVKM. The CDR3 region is CASSLTGVDEQFF. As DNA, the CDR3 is TGTGCCAGCAGTTTAACAGGCGTCGATGAGCAGTTCTTC.

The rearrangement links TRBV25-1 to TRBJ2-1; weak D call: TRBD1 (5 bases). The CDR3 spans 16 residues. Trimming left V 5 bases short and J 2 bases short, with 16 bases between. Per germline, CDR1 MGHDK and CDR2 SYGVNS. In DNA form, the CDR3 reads TGTGCCAGCAGTCCAAGGGGTGGGCTGACCTACAATGAGCAGTTCTTC. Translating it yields CASSPRGGLTYNEQFF.

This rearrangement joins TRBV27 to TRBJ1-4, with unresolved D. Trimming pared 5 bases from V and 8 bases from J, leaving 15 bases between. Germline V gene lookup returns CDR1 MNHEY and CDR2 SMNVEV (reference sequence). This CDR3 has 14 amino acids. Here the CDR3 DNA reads TGTGCCAGCAGTCCAGCAGTGGGAGGCGAAAAACTGTTTTTT. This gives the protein CASSPAVGGEKLFF.

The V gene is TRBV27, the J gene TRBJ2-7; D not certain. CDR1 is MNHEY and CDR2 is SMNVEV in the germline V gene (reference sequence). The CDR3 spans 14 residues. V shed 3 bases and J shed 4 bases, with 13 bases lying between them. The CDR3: CASSFGSTRYEQYF. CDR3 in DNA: TGTGCCAGCAGTTTTGGGTCGACTCGGTACGAGCAGTACTTC.

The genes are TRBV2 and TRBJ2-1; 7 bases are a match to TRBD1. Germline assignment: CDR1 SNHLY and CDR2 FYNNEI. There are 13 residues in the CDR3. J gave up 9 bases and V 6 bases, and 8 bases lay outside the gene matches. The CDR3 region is CASRSTTGTEQFF. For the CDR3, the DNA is TGTGCCAGCAGAAGTACGACAGGGACTGAGCAGTTCTTC.

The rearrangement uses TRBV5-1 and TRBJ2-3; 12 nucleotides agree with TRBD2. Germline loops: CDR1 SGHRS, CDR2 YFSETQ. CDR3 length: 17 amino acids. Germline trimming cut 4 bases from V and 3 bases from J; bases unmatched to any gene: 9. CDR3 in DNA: TGCGCCAGCAGCCAGGTGGCTAGCGGGAGGGCGACAGATACGCAGTATTTT. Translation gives CASSQVASGRATDTQYF.

Here the CDR3 DNA reads TGTGCCAGCAGTGGATGGGACAGGGAGGGTCAGCCCCAGCATTTT. Its protein is CASSGWDREGQPQHF. This chain uses TRBV2 with TRBJ1-5, with TRBD1 matching over 9 bases. The CDR3 runs 15 residues. Trimming took 4 bases from V and 6 from J; bases not matched to a gene: 7. CDR1 is SNHLY and CDR2 is FYNNEI in the germline V gene.

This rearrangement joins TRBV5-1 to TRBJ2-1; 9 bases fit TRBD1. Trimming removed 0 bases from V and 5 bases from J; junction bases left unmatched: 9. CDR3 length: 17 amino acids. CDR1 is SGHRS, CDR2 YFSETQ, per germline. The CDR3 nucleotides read TGCGCCAGCAGCTTGGCCCGGAAGGGGACAGGGAACAATGAGCAGTTCTTC. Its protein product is CASSLARKGTGNNEQFF. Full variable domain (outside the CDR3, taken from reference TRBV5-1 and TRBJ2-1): KAGVTQTPRYLIKTRGQQVTLSCSPISGHRSVSWYQQTPGQGLQFLFEYFSETQRNKGNFPGRFSGRQFSNSRSEMNVSTLELGDSALYLCASSLARKGTGNNEQFFGPGTRLTVL.

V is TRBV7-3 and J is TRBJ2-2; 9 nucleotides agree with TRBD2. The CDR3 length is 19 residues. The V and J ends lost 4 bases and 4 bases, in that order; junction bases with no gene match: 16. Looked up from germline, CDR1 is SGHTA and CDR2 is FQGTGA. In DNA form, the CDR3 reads TGTGCCAGCAGCTCCCGGGGGAGCGGGAGGAGTTCCACCACCGGGGAGCTGTTTTTT. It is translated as CASSSRGSGRSSTTGELFF.

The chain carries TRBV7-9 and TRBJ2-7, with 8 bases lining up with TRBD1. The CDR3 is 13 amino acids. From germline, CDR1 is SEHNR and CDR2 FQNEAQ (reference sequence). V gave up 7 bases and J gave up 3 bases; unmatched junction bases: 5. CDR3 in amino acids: CASKIGTGYEQYF. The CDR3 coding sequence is TGTGCCAGCAAGATTGGGACAGGCTACGAGCAGTACTTC.

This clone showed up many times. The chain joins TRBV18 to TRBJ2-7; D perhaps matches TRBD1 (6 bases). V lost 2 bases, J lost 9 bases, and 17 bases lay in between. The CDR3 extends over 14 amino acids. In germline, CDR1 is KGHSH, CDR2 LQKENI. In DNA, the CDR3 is TGTGCCAGCTCACCAGGTGGCAGGGGTTTTTGGCAGTACTTC. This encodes CASSPGGRGFWQYF.

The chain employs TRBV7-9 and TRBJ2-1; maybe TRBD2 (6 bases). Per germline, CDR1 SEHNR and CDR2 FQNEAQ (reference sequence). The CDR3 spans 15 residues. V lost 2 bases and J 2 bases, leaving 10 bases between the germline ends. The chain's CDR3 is CASSLMGEAYNEQFF. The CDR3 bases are TGTGCCAGCAGCTTAATGGGGGAGGCCTACAATGAGCAGTTCTTC.

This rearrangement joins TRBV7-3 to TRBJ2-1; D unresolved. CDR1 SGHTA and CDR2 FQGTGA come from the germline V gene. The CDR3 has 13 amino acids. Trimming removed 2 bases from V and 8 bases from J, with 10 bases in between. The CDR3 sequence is CASSLLGGHEQFF. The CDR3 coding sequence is TGTGCCAGCAGCTTACTAGGCGGTCATGAGCAGTTCTTC.

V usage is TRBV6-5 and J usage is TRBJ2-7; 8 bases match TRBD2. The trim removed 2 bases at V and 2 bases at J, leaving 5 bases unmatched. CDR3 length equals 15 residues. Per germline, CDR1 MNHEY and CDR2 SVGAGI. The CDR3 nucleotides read TGTGCCAGCAGTTACAGCAGCGGGAGCACCTACGAGCAGTACTTC. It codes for CASSYSSGSTYEQYF.

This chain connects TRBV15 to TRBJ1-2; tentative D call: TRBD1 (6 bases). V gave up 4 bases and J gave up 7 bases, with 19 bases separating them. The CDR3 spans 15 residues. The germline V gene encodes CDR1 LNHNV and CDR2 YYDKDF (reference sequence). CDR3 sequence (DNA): TGTGCCACCAGCAAAGTACAGGGTTTGATTAGTGGCTACACCTTC. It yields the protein CATSKVQGLISGYTF.

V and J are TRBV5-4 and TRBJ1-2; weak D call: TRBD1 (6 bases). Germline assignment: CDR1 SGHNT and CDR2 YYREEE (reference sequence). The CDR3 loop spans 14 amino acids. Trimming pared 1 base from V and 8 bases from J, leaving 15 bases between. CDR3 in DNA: TGTGCCAGCAGCTTGATCGGGCAGGGGTTGGGCTACACCTTC. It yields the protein CASSLIGQGLGYTF.

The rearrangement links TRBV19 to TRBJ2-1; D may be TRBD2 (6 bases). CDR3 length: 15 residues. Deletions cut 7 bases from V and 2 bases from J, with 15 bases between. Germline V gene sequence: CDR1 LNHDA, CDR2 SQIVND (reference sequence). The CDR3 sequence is CASKRGGTPYNEQFF. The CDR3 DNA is TGTGCCAGTAAGCGAGGCGGGACCCCCTACAATGAGCAGTTCTTC.

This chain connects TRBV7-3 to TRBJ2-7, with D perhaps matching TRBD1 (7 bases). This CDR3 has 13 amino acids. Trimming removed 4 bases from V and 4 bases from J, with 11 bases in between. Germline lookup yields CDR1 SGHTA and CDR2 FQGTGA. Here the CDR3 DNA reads TGTGCCAGCAGCTCCCAGGGGGGATACGAGCAGTACTTC. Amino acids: CASSSQGGYEQYF.

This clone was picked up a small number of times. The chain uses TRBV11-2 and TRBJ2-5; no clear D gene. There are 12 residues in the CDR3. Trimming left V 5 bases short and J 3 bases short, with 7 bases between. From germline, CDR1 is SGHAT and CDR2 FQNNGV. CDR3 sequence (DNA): TGTGCCAGCAGCCTAAGAGAAGAGACCCAGTACTTC. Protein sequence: CASSLREETQYF.

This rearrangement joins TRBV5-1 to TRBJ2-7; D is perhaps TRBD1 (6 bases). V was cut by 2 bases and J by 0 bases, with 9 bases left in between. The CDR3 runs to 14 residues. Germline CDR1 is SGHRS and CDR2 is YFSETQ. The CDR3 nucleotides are TGCGCCAGCAGCTTCCGGGACAACTCCTACGAGCAGTACTTC. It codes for CASSFRDNSYEQYF.

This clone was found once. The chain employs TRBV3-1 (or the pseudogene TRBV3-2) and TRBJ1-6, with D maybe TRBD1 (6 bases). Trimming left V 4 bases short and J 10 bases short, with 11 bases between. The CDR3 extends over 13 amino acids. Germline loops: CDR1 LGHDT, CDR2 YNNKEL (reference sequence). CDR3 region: CASSLHRDSPLHF. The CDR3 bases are TGTGCCAGCAGCCTTCACAGGGACTCACCCCTCCACTTT.

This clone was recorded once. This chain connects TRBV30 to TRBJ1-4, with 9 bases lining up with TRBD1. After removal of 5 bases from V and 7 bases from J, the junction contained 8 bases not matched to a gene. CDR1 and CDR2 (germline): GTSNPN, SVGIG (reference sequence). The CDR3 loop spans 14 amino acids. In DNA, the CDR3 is TGTGCCTGGTCCGCCGGACAGGGGTTTGAAAAACTGTTTTTT. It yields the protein CAWSAGQGFEKLFF.

This CDR3 is CATRQSYNSPLHF. CDR3 DNA sequence: TGTGCCACAAGACAGAGCTATAATTCACCCCTCCACTTT. The chain recombines TRBV28 with TRBJ1-6, with a weak D call TRBD1 (5 bases). V was clipped by 10 bases and J by 3 bases, with 10 bases between them. CDR1 and CDR2 (germline): MDHEN, SYDVKM. The CDR3 runs to 13 residues. Drawing the rest from reference TRBV28 and TRBJ1-6, the complete variable domain is DVKVTQSSRYLVKRTGEKVFLECVQDMDHENMFWYRQDPGLGLRLIYFSYDVKMKEKGDIPEGYSVSREKKERFSLILESASTNQTSMYLCATRQSYNSPLHFGNGTRLTVT.

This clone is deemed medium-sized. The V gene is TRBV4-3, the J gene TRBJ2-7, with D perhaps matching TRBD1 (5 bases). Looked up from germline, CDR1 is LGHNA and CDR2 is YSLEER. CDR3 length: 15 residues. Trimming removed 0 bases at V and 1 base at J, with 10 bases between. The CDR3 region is CASSQERDRSYEQYF. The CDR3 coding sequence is TGCGCCAGCAGCCAAGAGCGTGACAGATCCTACGAGCAGTACTTC.

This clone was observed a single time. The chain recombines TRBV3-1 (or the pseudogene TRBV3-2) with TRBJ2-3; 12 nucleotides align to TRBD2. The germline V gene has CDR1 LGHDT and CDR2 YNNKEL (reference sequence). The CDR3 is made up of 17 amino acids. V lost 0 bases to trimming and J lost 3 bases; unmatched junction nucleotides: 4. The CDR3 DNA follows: TGTGCCAGCAGCCAAGAGGTGCTAGCGGGAGGGACAGATACGCAGTATTTT. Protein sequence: CASSQEVLAGGTDTQYF.

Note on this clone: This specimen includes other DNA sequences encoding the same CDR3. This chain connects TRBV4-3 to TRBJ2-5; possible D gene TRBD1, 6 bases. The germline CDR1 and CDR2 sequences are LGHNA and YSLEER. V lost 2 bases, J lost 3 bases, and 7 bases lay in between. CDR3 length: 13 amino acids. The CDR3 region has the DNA TGCGCCAGCAGCCAAAGGACAGAAGAGACCCAGTACTTC. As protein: CASSQRTEETQYF.

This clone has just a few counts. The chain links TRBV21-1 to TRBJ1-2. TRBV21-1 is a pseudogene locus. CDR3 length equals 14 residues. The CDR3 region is CASRRHSANYGYTF. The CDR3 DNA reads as TGTGCCAGCCGAAGGCATAGCGCTAACTATGGCTACACCTTC.